The source of this T cell receptor beta chain is a study of blood T cell repertoires in COVID-19. Generated by immunoSEQ multiplex PCR, the TCRdb table keeps only in-frame clones and is missing some. The repertoire has some 18,000 clones, around nine tenths of them found once; the top ten carry over 8.5%. Germline CDR1 SGHVS, CDR2 FQNEAQ. The length of the CDR3 is 18 residues. V lost 5 bases to trimming and J lost 0 bases; unmatched junction nucleotides: 13. Material: peripheral blood. The sequence came from a human donor in a cohort sampled during active COVID-19. J is TRBJ2-1 and V is TRBV7-8, with 7 bases lining up with TRBD1. The CDR3 DNA sequence: TGTGCCAGCAGCCAGAGGATGATAGGGGACAGCTCCTACAATGAGCAGTTCTTC. Its translation: CASSQRMIGDSSYNEQFF.